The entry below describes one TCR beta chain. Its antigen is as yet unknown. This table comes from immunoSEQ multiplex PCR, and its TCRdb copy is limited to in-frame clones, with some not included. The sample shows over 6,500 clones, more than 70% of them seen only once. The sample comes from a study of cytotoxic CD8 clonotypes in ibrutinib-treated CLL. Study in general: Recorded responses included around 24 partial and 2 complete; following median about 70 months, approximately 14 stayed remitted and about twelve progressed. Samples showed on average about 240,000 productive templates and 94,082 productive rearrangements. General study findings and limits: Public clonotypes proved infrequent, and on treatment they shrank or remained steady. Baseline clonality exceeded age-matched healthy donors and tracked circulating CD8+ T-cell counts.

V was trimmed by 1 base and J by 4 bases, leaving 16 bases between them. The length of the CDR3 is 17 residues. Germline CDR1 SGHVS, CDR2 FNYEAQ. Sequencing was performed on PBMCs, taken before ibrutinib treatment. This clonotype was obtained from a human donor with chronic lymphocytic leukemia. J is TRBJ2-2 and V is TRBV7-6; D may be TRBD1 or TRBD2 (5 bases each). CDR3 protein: CASSLVPGRTATGELFF. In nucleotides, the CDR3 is TGTGCCAGCAGCTTAGTGCCGGGACGGACGGCCACCGGGGAGCTGTTTTTT.